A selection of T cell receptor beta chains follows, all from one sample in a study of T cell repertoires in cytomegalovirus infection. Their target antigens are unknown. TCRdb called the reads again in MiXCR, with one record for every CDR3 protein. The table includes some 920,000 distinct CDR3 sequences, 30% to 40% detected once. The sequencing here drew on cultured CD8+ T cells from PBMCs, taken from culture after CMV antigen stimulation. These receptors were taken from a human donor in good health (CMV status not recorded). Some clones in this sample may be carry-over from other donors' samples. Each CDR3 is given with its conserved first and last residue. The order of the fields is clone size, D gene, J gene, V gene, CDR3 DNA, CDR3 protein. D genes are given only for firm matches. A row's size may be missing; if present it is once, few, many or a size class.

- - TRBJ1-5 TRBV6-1 TGTGCCAGCAGTGAATTTCTGAGCAATCAGCCCCAGCATTTT CASSEFLSNQPQHF
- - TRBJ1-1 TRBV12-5 TGTGCTAGTGGCTTTACAGGAAACAAACTAGGGGCTTTCTTT CASGFTGNKLGAFF
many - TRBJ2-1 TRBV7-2 TGTGCCAGCAGCTTAGCGAACAGGATGGCAGGAGGTGAGCAGTTCTTC CASSLANRMAGGEQFF
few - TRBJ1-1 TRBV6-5 TGTGCCAGCAGTTATGAGGGTTCGAACACTGAAGCTTTCTTT CASSYEGSNTEAFF
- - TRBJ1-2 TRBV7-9 TGTGCCAGCAGCTTAGTATCGGCGGATGGCTACACCTTC CASSLVSADGYTF
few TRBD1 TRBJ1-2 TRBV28 TGTGCCATAGGACAGGGGGGAGACTATGGCTACACCTTC CAIGQGGDYGYTF
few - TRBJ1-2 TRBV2 TGTGCCAGCAACACTGGTGGCTACACCTTC CASNTGGYTF
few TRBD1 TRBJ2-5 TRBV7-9 TGTGCCAGCAGCTTTGGGTGGGGGACAGTAGAGACCCAGTACTTC CASSFGWGTVETQYF
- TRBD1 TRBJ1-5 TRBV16 TGTGCCAGCAGCCAATCCAAGGGGGCTCGGCAGCCCCAGCATTTT CASSQSKGARQPQHF
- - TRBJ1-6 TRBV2 TGTGCCAGCACCAAAGAGGGGGGGGCAAAATCACCCCTCCACTTT CASTKEGGAKSPLHF
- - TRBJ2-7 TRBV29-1 TGCAGCGTTGAATGGACAGACAGTACCTACGAGCAGTACTTC CSVEWTDSTYEQYF
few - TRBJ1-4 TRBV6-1 TGTGCCGCCCAATCGTCAACTAATGAAAAACTGTTTTTT CAAQSSTNEKLFF
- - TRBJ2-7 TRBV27 TGTGCCAGCTGGGACGGCCACTACGAGCAGTACTTC CASWDGHYEQYF
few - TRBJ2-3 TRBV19 TGTGCCAGTGCCGGTAATACGCAGTATTTT CASAGNTQYF
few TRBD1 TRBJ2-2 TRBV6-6 TGTGCCAGCACACAGGGGCCCGGGGAGCTGTTTTTT CASTQGPGELFF
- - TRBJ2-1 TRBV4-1 TGCGCCAGCAGCCAAGGGGTTGGGGAGCAGTTCTTC CASSQGVGEQFF
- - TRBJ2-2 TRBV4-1 TGCGCCAGCAGGTCAACAGGGACTGGGGAGCTGTTTTTT CASRSTGTGELFF
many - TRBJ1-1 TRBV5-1 TGCGCCAGCAGCCCCCGGGACACCAGTTGGACTGAAGCTTTCTTT CASSPRDTSWTEAFF
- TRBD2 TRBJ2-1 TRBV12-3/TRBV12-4 TGTGCCAGCACCCGGAGCGGGGGGGGATACAATGAGCAGTTCTTC CASTRSGGGYNEQFF
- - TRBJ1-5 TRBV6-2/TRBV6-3 TGTGCCAGCAGTTACCCCCAGGTCCTATTTGGCAATCAGCCCCAGCATTTT CASSYPQVLFGNQPQHF
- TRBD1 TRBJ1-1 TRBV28 TGTGCCAGCAGTTGGACAGGGGAGGGGAACACTGAAGCTTTCTTT CASSWTGEGNTEAFF
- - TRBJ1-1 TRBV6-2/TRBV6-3 TGTGCCAGCAGTTACTTCTCGAACACTGAAGCTTTCTTT CASSYFSNTEAFF
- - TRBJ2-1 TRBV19 TGTGCCAGTAGTAACCAACTAGTGGGGCCGGCGGGTGAGCAGTTCTTC CASSNQLVGPAGEQFF
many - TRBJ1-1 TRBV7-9 TGTGCCAGCAGCTTAGAGTGGGGCACTGAAGCTTTCTTT CASSLEWGTEAFF
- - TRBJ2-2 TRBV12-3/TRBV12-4 TGTGCCAGCAGACCCCAGGACCCCTACACCGGGGAGCTGTTTTTT CASRPQDPYTGELFF
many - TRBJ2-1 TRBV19 TGTGCCAGTAGCTCATTGACCGGGTTTTACAATGAGCAGTTCTTC CASSSLTGFYNEQFF
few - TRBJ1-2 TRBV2 TGTGCCAGCAGTGATTACCCAGCTTACTATGGCTACACCTTC CASSDYPAYYGYTF
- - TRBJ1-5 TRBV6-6 TGTGCCAGCAGTTACTCCGGGTATAGCAATCAGCCCCAGCATTTT CASSYSGYSNQPQHF
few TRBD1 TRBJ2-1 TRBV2 TGTGCCAGCAGTGACCTGAGGGACAGCTCATCCAATGAGCAGTTCTTC CASSDLRDSSSNEQFF
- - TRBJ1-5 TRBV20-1 TGCAGTGCCAGTCGCCGGAACGAACTATGGGATACGTATAGCAATCAGCCCCAGCATTTT CSASRRNELWDTYSNQPQHF
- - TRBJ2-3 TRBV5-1 TGCGCCAGCAGCTTGGTCCGGGACTTCACACAAGATACGCAGTATTTT CASSLVRDFTQDTQYF
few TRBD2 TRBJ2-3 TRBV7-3 TGTGCCAGCAGCTTGACTAGCGGGGGGTTCCGGGAGACAGATACGCAGTATTTT CASSLTSGGFRETDTQYF
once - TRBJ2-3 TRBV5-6 TGTGCCAGCAGTCTTGCCCGCCTGTTAGACACTGACACAGATACGCAGTATTTT CASSLARLLDTDTDTQYF
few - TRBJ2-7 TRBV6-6 TGTGCCAGCAATGTTGGCAGAGCCTACGAGCAGTACTTC CASNVGRAYEQYF
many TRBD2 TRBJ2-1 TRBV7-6 TGTGCCAGCAGCTTAGGGTGGGGGGGACGGGTTTACAATGAGCAGTTCTTC CASSLGWGGRVYNEQFF
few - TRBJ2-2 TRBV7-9 TGTGCCAGCAGCTTTCTCCGGCAGGCTAACACCGGGGAGCTGTTTTTT CASSFLRQANTGELFF
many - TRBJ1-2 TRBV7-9 TGTGCCAGCAGCTTGAGTGGGAACAGAAGCTATGGCTACACCTTC CASSLSGNRSYGYTF
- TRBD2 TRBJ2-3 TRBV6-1 TGTGCCAGCAGTGTAATGGGAGGACTAGCGGGGACCACAGATACGCAGTATTTT CASSVMGGLAGTTDTQYF
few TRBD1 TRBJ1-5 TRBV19 TGTGCCAGTAGTCACCCGGGACAGGATATGCATAGCAATCAGCCCCAGCATTTT CASSHPGQDMHSNQPQHF
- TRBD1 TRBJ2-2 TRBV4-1 TGCGCCAGCAGTCAAGGGATCGAGCAGGGGGCGGGGGAGCTGTTTTTT CASSQGIEQGAGELFF
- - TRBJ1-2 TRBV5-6 TGTGCCAGCAGCCCGGCGGGCGGCCTCCTCCTCTATGGCTACACCTTC CASSPAGGLLLYGYTF
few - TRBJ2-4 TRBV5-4 TGTGCCAGCAGTGATCTGGGGGGGCCGGCCAAAAACATTCAGTACTTC CASSDLGGPAKNIQYF
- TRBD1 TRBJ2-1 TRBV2 TGTGCCAGCATTGCATCCGGGACAGGGTACAATGAGCAGTTCTTC CASIASGTGYNEQFF